A single sample is the source of the 27 T cell receptor beta chains below, sequenced in a study of control samples from healthy donors and cancer patients. Clones were read by immunoSEQ multiplex PCR, and TCRdb kept only the in-frame ones, dropping some. The table includes 15,000 to 20,000 clones, 85% to 90% detected once. Specimen: PBMCs. Receptors were obtained from a man between 60 and 75 years old with head and neck cancer.

V is TRBV7-8 and J is TRBJ2-5, with D possibly called TRBD1 or TRBD2 (5 bases each). Germline values: CDR1 SGHVS, CDR2 FQNEAQ. The V gene lost 1 base and the J gene lost 2 bases, with 14 bases spanning the gap. This CDR3 has 16 residues. The CDR3 DNA is TGTGCCAGCAGCTTAGTGGGTGGGGGACCACAAGAGACCCAGTACTTC. Translation: CASSLVGGGPQETQYF.

The rearrangement links TRBV4-1 to TRBJ1-4; 11 nucleotides align to TRBD1. After removal of 4 bases from V and 0 bases from J, the junction contained 1 base not matched to a gene. Germline assignment: CDR1 MGHRA and CDR2 YSYEKL. The CDR3 totals 16 residues. CDR3 protein: CASSPGQGATNEKLFF. Here the CDR3 DNA reads TGCGCCAGCAGCCCGGGACAGGGGGCAACTAATGAAAAACTGTTTTTT.

The chain uses TRBV5-1 and TRBJ2-7, with 9 bases aligning to TRBD1. The germline V gene encodes CDR1 SGHRS and CDR2 YFSETQ. CDR3 length equals 14 residues. After removal of 4 bases from V and 6 bases from J, the junction contained 8 bases not matched to a gene. The CDR3 here is CASSRGQGGGEQYF. DNA of the CDR3: TGCGCCAGCAGCCGGGGACAGGGAGGAGGCGAGCAGTACTTC.

The chain links TRBV7-3 to TRBJ2-2; D remains unclear. This CDR3 has 12 residues. The germline V gene encodes CDR1 SGHTA and CDR2 FQGTGA. Trimming pared 5 bases from V and 3 bases from J, leaving 4 bases between. CDR3 nucleotides: TGTGCCAGCAGCCGCGACACCGGGGAGCTGTTTTTT. This sequence encodes CASSRDTGELFF.

The V call is TRBV3-1 (or the pseudogene TRBV3-2), the J call TRBJ2-2; D is possibly TRBD1 (5 bases). The V gene's germline CDR1 is LGHDT and CDR2 YNNKEL (reference sequence). The CDR3 runs 13 residues. The V gene lost 4 bases and the J gene lost 8 bases, with 11 bases spanning the gap. The CDR3 is CASSRLGAGELFF. In DNA form, the CDR3 reads TGTGCCAGCAGCCGCCTAGGGGCTGGGGAGCTGTTTTTT.

This clone was observed a few times. The chain has TRBV7-2 and TRBJ1-5; weak D call: TRBD1 (6 bases). This CDR3 is built from 14 residues. Germline CDR1 SGHTA, CDR2 FQGNSA. The V gene lost 3 bases and the J gene lost 1 base, with 7 bases spanning the gap. The CDR3, as DNA: TGTGCCAGCAGCTTTACAGGGAGCAATCAGCCCCAGCATTTT. This codes for CASSFTGSNQPQHF.

This rearrangement joins TRBV5-1 to TRBJ1-6; the D gene is possibly TRBD1 (6 bases). The CDR3 is 15 residues long. Germline V gives CDR1 SGHRS, CDR2 YFSETQ. The ends were cut back, 0 bases at V and 5 bases at J, with 9 bases in the middle. CDR3 bases: TGCGCCAGCAGCTTGGGCGGGACAAATAATTCACCCCTCCACTTT. This translates into CASSLGGTNNSPLHF.

The rearrangement uses TRBV4-1 and TRBJ2-1; weak D call: TRBD2 (6 bases). V was shortened by 1 base and J by 4 bases, with 14 bases between the two germline ends. CDR3 length: 16 amino acids. Germline-derived CDR1 and CDR2 are MGHRA and YSYEKL. CDR3 in amino acids: CASSQGRTGGYNEQFF. The CDR3, as DNA: TGCGCCAGCAGCCAAGGGCGTACCGGGGGTTACAATGAGCAGTTCTTC.

This clone appeared a few times. This chain uses TRBV3-1 (or the pseudogene TRBV3-2) with TRBJ1-1; no definite D call. Germline V lookup: CDR1 LGHDT, CDR2 YNNKEL (reference sequence). The CDR3 is 15 amino acids. The ends were cut back, 0 bases at V and 5 bases at J, with 13 bases in the middle. The CDR3 DNA follows: TGTGCCAGCAGCCAAGATCCGGGCTCGCGTACTGAAGCTTTCTTT. Its translation is CASSQDPGSRTEAFF.

By sample fraction, this clone is large. The rearrangement uses TRBV18 and TRBJ2-5; perhaps TRBD2 as D (5 bases). This CDR3 contains 15 residues. Trimming removed 3 bases from V and 0 bases from J, with 11 bases in between. The germline V gene has CDR1 KGHSH and CDR2 LQKENI. CDR3 DNA sequence: TGTGCCAGCTCACCCGGGGTGCAATACCAAGAGACCCAGTACTTC. As protein: CASSPGVQYQETQYF.

The chain employs TRBV6-5 and TRBJ2-2; D is ambiguous. The V gene lost 6 bases and the J gene lost 4 bases, with 6 bases spanning the gap. The CDR3 runs to 12 residues. Germline CDR1 MNHEY, CDR2 SVGAGI. The CDR3 here is CASSAPTGELFF. In nucleotides, the CDR3 is TGTGCCAGCAGCGCCCCCACCGGGGAGCTGTTTTTT.

This clone is classed as medium-sized (0.01 to 0.1%). The V gene is TRBV7-9, the J gene TRBJ2-1; TRBD1 is a possible D gene (6 bases). Germline lookup yields CDR1 SEHNR and CDR2 FQNEAQ (reference sequence). V was shortened by 4 bases and J by 0 bases, with 10 bases between the two germline ends. This CDR3 comprises 15 residues. DNA of the CDR3: TGTGCCAGCAGCTCCCGGACAGTCTCCTACAATGAGCAGTTCTTC. It is translated as CASSSRTVSYNEQFF.

CDR3 sequence (DNA): TGTGCCAGCAGCTCTAAAACAGGCTATGGCTACACCTTC. Encoded protein: CASSSKTGYGYTF. V gene TRBV11-1 combines with J gene TRBJ1-2, with D maybe TRBD1 (5 bases). This CDR3 has 13 residues. Trimming shortened V by 4 bases and J by 4 bases, and 10 bases separated the two germline ends. Germline lookup yields CDR1 SGHAT and CDR2 FQDESV (reference sequence).

The chain employs TRBV12-3 or TRBV12-4 and TRBJ1-2; no clear D. The CDR3 contains 13 residues. V was pared by 3 bases and J by 6 bases, with 11 bases between. The CDR3 spells CASSFRAGDGYTF. CDR3 nucleotide sequence: TGTGCCAGCAGTTTTCGGGCCGGGGATGGCTACACCTTC.

The CDR3 DNA reads as TGTGCCAGCAGTTACTCGGGCAGCCAAGAGACCCAGTACTTC. This encodes CASSYSGSQETQYF. The chain couples TRBV6-5 to TRBJ2-5; D is uncertain. This CDR3 has 14 amino acids. V was trimmed by 0 bases and J by 1 base, leaving 6 bases between them. Germline values: CDR1 MNHEY, CDR2 SVGAGI.

The chain employs TRBV5-1 and TRBJ2-6, with D possibly TRBD2 on 6 matching bases. The germline CDR1 and CDR2 sequences are SGHRS and YFSETQ. The CDR3 is 14 amino acids. With 6 bases removed from V and 0 bases from J, the gap between germline ends came to 7 bases. The CDR3 reads CASKEGSGANVLTF. In nucleotides, the CDR3 is TGCGCCAGCAAGGAGGGCTCTGGGGCCAACGTCCTGACTTTC.

The sample holds one count of this clone. V usage is TRBV7-9 and J usage is TRBJ1-4, with 10 bases aligning to TRBD1. The CDR3 length is 15 residues. The junction had 10 bases not matched to a gene; V was cut back by 7 bases and J by 8 bases. Germline V CDR1 and CDR2: SEHNR, FQNEAQ (reference sequence). The CDR3 DNA sequence: TGTGCCAGCACCGAATCCGGGACAGGGGCCGAAAAACTGTTTTTT. Protein sequence: CASTESGTGAEKLFF.

This sequence joins TRBV7-2 and TRBJ2-1, with a tentative D call TRBD2 (6 bases). The CDR3 is 16 residues long. Germline-derived CDR1 and CDR2 are SGHTA and FQGNSA. V gave up 5 bases and J gave up 5 bases, with 19 bases separating them. The CDR3: CASSASWGVLDNEQFF. The CDR3 DNA is TGTGCCAGCAGCGCTTCCTGGGGGGTTCTGGACAATGAGCAGTTCTTC.

The chain couples TRBV5-1 to TRBJ1-1; D may be TRBD1 (6 bases). Germline V CDR1 and CDR2: SGHRS, YFSETQ. The CDR3 is 15 amino acids. V was shortened by 4 bases and J by 6 bases, with 19 bases between the two germline ends. DNA of the CDR3: TGCGCCAGCAGCCCTACCAAGGGGGTAGGGTCTGAAGCTTTCTTT. Encoded protein: CASSPTKGVGSEAFF.

This clone was picked up one time. The chain combines TRBV5-1 with TRBJ2-5; D gene ambiguous. CDR1 and CDR2 (germline): SGHRS, YFSETQ. Trimming pared 0 bases from V and 1 base from J, leaving 16 bases between. The length of the CDR3 is 17 residues. The CDR3 DNA reads as TGCGCCAGCAGCTTGGGGTTTGTCGACGGTACCCAAGAGACCCAGTACTTC. Residues: CASSLGFVDGTQETQYF.

As for this clone: The sample has other DNA sequences that encode this CDR3 too. The rearrangement links TRBV12-3 or TRBV12-4 to TRBJ1-5; D call uncertain. The CDR3 length is 13 residues. The V and J ends lost 3 bases and 0 bases respectively, with 3 bases between them. The CDR3 is CASSLASNQPQHF. The CDR3 DNA is TGTGCCAGCAGTTTGGCTAGCAATCAGCCCCAGCATTTT.

This chain connects TRBV5-1 to TRBJ1-1; D may be TRBD1 (5 bases). V was trimmed by 4 bases and J by 8 bases, leaving 18 bases between them. The CDR3 has 14 amino acids. Germline lookup yields CDR1 SGHRS and CDR2 YFSETQ. The CDR3 sequence: CASSRASAWDEAFF. The DNA of the CDR3 is TGCGCCAGCAGCCGGGCCTCCGCTTGGGACGAAGCTTTCTTT.

V is TRBV7-3 and J is TRBJ2-1; D unclear. The CDR3 is 13 amino acids. Trimming shortened V by 2 bases and J by 11 bases, and 13 bases separated the two germline ends. Germline V gene data show CDR1 as SGHTA and CDR2 as FQGTGA. CDR3 coding DNA: TGTGCCAGCAGCTTAGCTCCCCCCTCGAAGCAGTTCTTC. It is translated as CASSLAPPSKQFF.

The V gene is TRBV6-5, the J gene TRBJ2-7; TRBD1 matches 10 bases. Germline trimming cut 5 bases from V and 6 bases from J; bases unmatched to any gene: 7. CDR3 size: 14 residues. Germline V gene lookup returns CDR1 MNHEY and CDR2 SVGAGI. CDR3 region: CASSPTGGRGEQYF. The CDR3 DNA reads TGTGCCAGCAGTCCGACAGGGGGCCGGGGCGAGCAGTACTTC.

This chain links TRBV29-1 with TRBJ2-1; TRBD1 agrees at 7 bases. The CDR3 extends over 13 amino acids. The J segment lost 0 bases and the V segment lost 5 bases, leaving 1 base of the junction unmatched. CDR1 is SQVTM, CDR2 ANQGSEA, per germline. CDR3 in DNA: TGCAGCGTTCGGGACAGCTCCTACAATGAGCAGTTCTTC. It specifies CSVRDSSYNEQFF.

The chain combines TRBV5-6 with TRBJ2-7, with 8 bases fitting TRBD2. The CDR3 is 18 amino acids. CDR1 and CDR2 from the germline V gene are SGHDT and YYEEEE. After removal of 1 base from V and 3 bases from J, the junction contained 15 bases not matched to a gene. CDR3 residues: CASSLNGRGTRTNYEQYF. CDR3 nucleotides: TGTGCCAGCAGCTTGAACGGGCGGGGGACTAGAACAAACTACGAGCAGTACTTC. The whole variable domain, remainder taken from reference TRBV5-6 and TRBJ2-7, is DAGVTQSPTHLIKTRGQQVTLRCSPKSGHDTVSWYQQALGQGPQFIFQYYEEEERQRGNFPDRFSGHQFPNYSSELNVNALLLGDSALYLCASSLNGRGTRTNYEQYFGPGTRLTVT.

V gene TRBV7-8 combines with J gene TRBJ1-1; D gene unclear. CDR1 SGHVS and CDR2 FQNEAQ come from the germline V gene. V dropped 8 bases and J dropped 6 bases, with 16 bases sitting between them. The CDR3 runs to 13 residues. Here the CDR3 reads CASLPDGRSEAFF. Here the CDR3 DNA reads TGTGCCAGCCTTCCAGACGGTCGGTCTGAAGCTTTCTTT.